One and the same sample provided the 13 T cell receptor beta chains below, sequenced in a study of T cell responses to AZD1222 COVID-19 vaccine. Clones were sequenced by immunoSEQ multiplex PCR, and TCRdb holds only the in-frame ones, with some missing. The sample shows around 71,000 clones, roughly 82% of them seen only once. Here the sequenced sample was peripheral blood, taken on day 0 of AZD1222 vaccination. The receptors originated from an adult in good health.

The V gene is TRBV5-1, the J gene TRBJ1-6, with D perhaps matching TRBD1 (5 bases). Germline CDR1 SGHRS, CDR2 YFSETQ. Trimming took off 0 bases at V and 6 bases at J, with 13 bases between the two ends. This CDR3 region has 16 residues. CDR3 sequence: CASSLGGDTSNSPLHF. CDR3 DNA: TGCGCCAGCAGCTTGGGGGGCGACACTTCTAATTCACCCCTCCACTTT.

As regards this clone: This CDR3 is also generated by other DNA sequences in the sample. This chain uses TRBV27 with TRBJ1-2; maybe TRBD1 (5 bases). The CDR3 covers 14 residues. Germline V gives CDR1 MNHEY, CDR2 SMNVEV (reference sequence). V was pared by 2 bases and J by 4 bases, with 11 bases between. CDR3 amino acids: CASSLNRQSYGYTF. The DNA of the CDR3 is TGTGCCAGCAGTTTAAACCGACAGTCCTATGGCTACACCTTC.

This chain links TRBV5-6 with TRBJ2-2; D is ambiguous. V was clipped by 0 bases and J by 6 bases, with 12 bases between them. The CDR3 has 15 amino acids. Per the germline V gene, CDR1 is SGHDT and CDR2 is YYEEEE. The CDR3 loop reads CASSLAGVGAGELFF. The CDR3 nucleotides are TGTGCCAGCAGCTTGGCTGGCGTGGGTGCCGGGGAGCTGTTTTTT.

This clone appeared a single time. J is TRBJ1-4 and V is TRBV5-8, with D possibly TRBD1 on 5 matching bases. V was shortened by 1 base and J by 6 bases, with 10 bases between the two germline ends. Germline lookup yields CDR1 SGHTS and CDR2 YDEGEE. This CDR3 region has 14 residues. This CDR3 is CASSLNGGDEKLFF. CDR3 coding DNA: TGTGCCAGCAGCTTGAACGGGGGGGATGAAAAACTGTTTTTT. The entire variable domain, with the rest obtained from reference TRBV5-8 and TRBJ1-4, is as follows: EAGVTQSPTHLIKTRGQQATLRCSPISGHTSVYWYQQALGLGLQFLLWYDEGEERNRGNFPPRFSGRQFPNYSSELNVNALELEDSALYLCASSLNGGDEKLFFGSGTQLSVL.

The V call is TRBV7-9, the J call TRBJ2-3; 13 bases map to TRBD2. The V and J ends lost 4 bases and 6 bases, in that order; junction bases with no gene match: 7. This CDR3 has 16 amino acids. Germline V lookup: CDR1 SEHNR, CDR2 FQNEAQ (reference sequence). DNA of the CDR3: TGTGCCAGCAGCTCCCGACTAGCGGGAGGAGGGGATACGCAGTATTTT. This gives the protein CASSSRLAGGGDTQYF.

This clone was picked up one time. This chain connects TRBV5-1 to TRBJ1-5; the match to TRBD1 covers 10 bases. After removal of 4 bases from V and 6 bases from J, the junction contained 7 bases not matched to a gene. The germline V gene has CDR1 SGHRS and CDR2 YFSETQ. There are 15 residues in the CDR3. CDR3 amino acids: CASSPTGDRGQPQHF. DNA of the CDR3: TGCGCCAGCAGCCCGACCGGGGACAGGGGTCAGCCCCAGCATTTT.

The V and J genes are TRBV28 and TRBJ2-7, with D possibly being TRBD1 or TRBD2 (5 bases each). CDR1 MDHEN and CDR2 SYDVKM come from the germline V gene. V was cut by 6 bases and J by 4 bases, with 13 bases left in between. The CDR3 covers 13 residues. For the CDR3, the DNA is TGTGCCAGCAGCCGAGGGACCAAGTACGAGCAGTACTTC. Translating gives CASSRGTKYEQYF.

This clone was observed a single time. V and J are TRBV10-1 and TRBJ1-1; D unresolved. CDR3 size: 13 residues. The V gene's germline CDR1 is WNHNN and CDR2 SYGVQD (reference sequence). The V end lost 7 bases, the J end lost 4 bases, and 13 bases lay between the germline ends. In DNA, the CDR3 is TGCGCCAGCAAACAGTCTAGTCTCACTGAAGCTTTCTTT. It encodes CASKQSSLTEAFF.

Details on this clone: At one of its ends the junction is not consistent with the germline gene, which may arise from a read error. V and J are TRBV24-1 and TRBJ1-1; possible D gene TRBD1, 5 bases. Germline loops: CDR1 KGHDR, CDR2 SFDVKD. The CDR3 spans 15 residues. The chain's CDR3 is CATGDLKQGPTEAFF. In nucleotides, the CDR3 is TGTGCCACCGGTGATTTAAAGCAGGGTCCCACTGAAGCTTTCTTT.

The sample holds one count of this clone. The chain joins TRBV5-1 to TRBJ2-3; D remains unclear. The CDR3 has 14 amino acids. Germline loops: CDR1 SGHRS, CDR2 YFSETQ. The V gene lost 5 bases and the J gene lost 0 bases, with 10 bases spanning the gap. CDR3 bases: TGCGCCAGCAGTGCGACGACTAGCACAGATACGCAGTATTTT. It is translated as CASSATTSTDTQYF.

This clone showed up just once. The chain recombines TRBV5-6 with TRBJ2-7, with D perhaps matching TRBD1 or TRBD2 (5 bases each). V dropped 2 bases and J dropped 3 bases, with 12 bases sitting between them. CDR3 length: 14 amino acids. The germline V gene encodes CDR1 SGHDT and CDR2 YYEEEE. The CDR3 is CASSFGGSGYEQYF. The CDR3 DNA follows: TGTGCCAGCAGCTTTGGGGGTTCGGGCTACGAGCAGTACTTC. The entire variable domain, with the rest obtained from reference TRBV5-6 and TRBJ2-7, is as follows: DAGVTQSPTHLIKTRGQQVTLRCSPKSGHDTVSWYQQALGQGPQFIFQYYEEEERQRGNFPDRFSGHQFPNYSSELNVNALLLGDSALYLCASSFGGSGYEQYFGPGTRLTVT.

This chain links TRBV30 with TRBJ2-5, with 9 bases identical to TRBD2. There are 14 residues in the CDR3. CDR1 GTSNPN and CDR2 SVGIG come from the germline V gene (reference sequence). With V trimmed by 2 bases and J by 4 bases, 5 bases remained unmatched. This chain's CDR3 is CAWSTGLASETQYF. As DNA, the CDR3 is TGTGCCTGGAGTACGGGACTAGCATCAGAGACCCAGTACTTC. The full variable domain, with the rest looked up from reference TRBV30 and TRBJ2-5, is SQTIHQWPATLVQPVGSPLSLECTVEGTSNPNLYWYRQAAGRGLQLLFYSVGIGQISSEVPQNLSASRPQDRQFILSSKKLLLSDSGFYLCAWSTGLASETQYFGPGTRLLVL.

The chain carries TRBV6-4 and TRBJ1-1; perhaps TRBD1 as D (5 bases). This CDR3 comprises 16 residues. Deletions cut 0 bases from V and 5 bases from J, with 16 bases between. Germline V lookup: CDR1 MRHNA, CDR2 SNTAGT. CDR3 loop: CASSDSRVPLGTEAFF. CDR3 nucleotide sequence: TGTGCCAGCAGTGACTCCAGGGTCCCTCTGGGAACTGAAGCTTTCTTT.